Each of the 24 T cell receptor beta chains below was sequenced from the same sample in a study of blood T cell repertoires in COVID-19. Some clones are missing from TCRdb's copy, which holds only in-frame ones; the method was immunoSEQ multiplex PCR. The table includes some 420,000 clones, around 87% detected once. Sequences were obtained from PBMCs or T cells enriched from blood (not recorded which). The receptors here all came from a young man who had recovered from COVID-19.

The rearrangement uses TRBV5-1 and TRBJ2-2, with a tentative D call TRBD2 (6 bases). Per the germline V gene, CDR1 is SGHRS and CDR2 is YFSETQ. With 5 bases removed from V and 0 bases from J, the gap between germline ends came to 8 bases. The CDR3 length is 14 residues. CDR3 coding DNA: TGCGCCAGCAGACGGGAGCCGAACACCGGGGAGCTGTTTTTT. As protein: CASRREPNTGELFF.

This chain uses TRBV28 with TRBJ2-1, with TRBD2 matching 12 bases. V trimming: 7 bases; J trimming: 3 bases; junction bases outside the gene matches: 1. The CDR3 contains 14 residues. CDR1 and CDR2 (germline): MDHEN, SYDVKM. The chain's CDR3 is CASMTSGSYNEQFF. The CDR3 DNA follows: TGTGCCAGCATGACTAGCGGGAGCTACAATGAGCAGTTCTTC.

This clone was counted only a few times. The chain has TRBV10-3 and TRBJ1-6; possible D gene TRBD1, 6 bases. From germline, CDR1 is ENHRY and CDR2 SYGVKD. The CDR3 consists of 14 residues. The V end was cut by 9 bases, the J end by 7 bases, with 16 bases between. The chain's CDR3 is CAITTGTFNSPLHF. In nucleotides, the CDR3 is TGTGCCATTACGACAGGAACTTTCAATTCACCCCTCCACTTT.

Notes on this clone: Additional DNA sequences in this sample encode the identical CDR3. The chain has TRBV6-5 and TRBJ1-5; tentatively, D is TRBD1 (5 bases). V was clipped by 6 bases and J by 2 bases, with 11 bases between them. Germline V CDR1 and CDR2: MNHEY, SVGAGI. This CDR3 contains 14 residues. The CDR3 region has the DNA TGTGCCAGCAGGCCGCAAGGGGGCAATCAGCCCCAGCATTTT. Translating it yields CASRPQGGNQPQHF.

This chain joins TRBV13 and TRBJ2-5; D may be TRBD2 (6 bases). The ends were cut back, 3 bases at V and 4 bases at J, with 12 bases in the middle. Germline V gene sequence: CDR1 PRHDT, CDR2 FYEKMQ (reference sequence). This CDR3 is built from 14 residues. This chain's CDR3 is CASSFTGSPETQYF. Written as DNA, the CDR3 is TGTGCCAGCAGCTTTACCGGGAGCCCAGAGACCCAGTACTTC.

This clone has a handful of counts. The rearrangement links TRBV20-1 to TRBJ1-1, with D unresolved. V was shortened by 2 bases and J by 7 bases, with 8 bases between the two germline ends. CDR3 length: 11 residues. Germline-derived CDR1 and CDR2 are DFQATT and SNEGSKA (reference sequence). As DNA, the CDR3 is TGCAGTGCTAGATACACAGATGAAGCTTTCTTT. This translates into CSARYTDEAFF.

The rearrangement joins TRBV30 to TRBJ1-6; no definite D call. V lost 4 bases and J 0 bases, leaving 7 bases between the germline ends. CDR1 GTSNPN and CDR2 SVGIG come from the germline V gene (reference sequence). The length of the CDR3 is 14 residues. CDR3 sequence: CAWNRFSYNSPLHF. In nucleotides, the CDR3 is TGTGCCTGGAACCGGTTCTCCTATAATTCACCCCTCCACTTT. The full variable domain, with the rest looked up from reference TRBV30 and TRBJ1-6, is SQTIHQWPATLVQPVGSPLSLECTVEGTSNPNLYWYRQAAGRGLQLLFYSVGIGQISSEVPQNLSASRPQDRQFILSSKKLLLSDSGFYLCAWNRFSYNSPLHFGNGTRLTVT.

With regard to this clone: The junction does not match germline at one end; this may be a read error. The DNA of the CDR3 is TGTGCCAGCAGTAACTCGGGGGGGCCCGGAAACACCATATATTTT. This codes for CASSNSGGPGNTIYF. The chain employs TRBV6-5 and TRBJ1-3, with D possibly being TRBD1 (6 bases). Germline-derived CDR1 and CDR2 are MNHEY and SVGAGI. The CDR3 is 15 residues long.

The gene calls are TRBV10-2 and TRBJ2-3; 10 bases line up with TRBD2. In germline, CDR1 is WSHSY, CDR2 SAAADI. The length of the CDR3 is 13 residues. Unmatched junction bases numbered 7, after V lost 8 bases and J lost 8 bases. Here the CDR3 reads CASLEREGVTQYF. CDR3 nucleotide sequence: TGCGCCAGCCTCGAGCGGGAGGGTGTTACGCAGTATTTT.

This clone was seen just once. The V gene is TRBV12-5, the J gene TRBJ2-1, with 9 bases identical to TRBD1. The CDR3 has 16 residues. The V segment lost 7 bases and the J segment 8 bases; nucleotides outside the gene matches: 15. The germline gives CDR1 LGHNT, CDR2 FRNRAP. The CDR3, as DNA: TGTGCTAGTGCCGTGGGCACAGGGGGCTACTCCGATGAGCAGTTCTTC. This codes for CASAVGTGGYSDEQFF.

In this sample, this clone turned up once. V and J are TRBV7-2 and TRBJ2-1; tentative D call: TRBD2 (5 bases). The CDR3 sequence is 15 residues long. V was trimmed by 1 base and J by 4 bases, leaving 11 bases between them. Germline-derived CDR1 and CDR2 are SGHTA and FQGNSA. The chain's CDR3 is CASSLVGGPYNEQFF. The DNA for the CDR3 is TGTGCCAGCAGCTTAGTAGGCGGGCCTTACAATGAGCAGTTCTTC. The entire variable domain, with the rest obtained from reference TRBV7-2 and TRBJ2-1, is as follows: GAGVSQSPSNKVTEKGKDVELRCDPISGHTALYWYRQSLGQGLEFLIYFQGNSAPDKSGLPSDRFSAERTGGSVSTLTIQRTQQEDSAVYLCASSLVGGPYNEQFFGPGTRLTVL.

The genes are TRBV11-1 and TRBJ2-5; D is possibly TRBD1 (6 bases). CDR1 is SGHAT, CDR2 FQDESV, per germline (reference sequence). The CDR3 is 16 residues long. V shed 2 bases and J shed 2 bases, with 15 bases lying between them. The CDR3 region has the DNA TGTGCCAGCAGCTTACAGGGCAGGGGTAATCAAGAGACCCAGTACTTC. Translation: CASSLQGRGNQETQYF. The whole variable domain, remainder taken from reference TRBV11-1 and TRBJ2-5, is EAEVAQSPRYKITEKSQAVAFWCDPISGHATLYWYRQILGQGPELLVQFQDESVVDDSQLPKDRFSAERLKGVDSTLKIQPAELGDSAMYLCASSLQGRGNQETQYFGPGTRLLVL.

V and J are TRBV6-5 and TRBJ2-5; 10 bases match TRBD2. The CDR3 is 15 residues long. Trimming at V came to 7 bases and at J to 0 bases, leaving 5 bases not matched to a gene. The V gene's germline CDR1 is MNHEY and CDR2 SVGAGI. The CDR3 here is CASTDGLADQETQYF. The DNA for the CDR3 is TGTGCCAGCACCGACGGACTAGCGGACCAAGAGACCCAGTACTTC.

This chain connects TRBV7-9 to TRBJ1-1, with no clear D. The CDR3 covers 19 residues. Trimming took 3 bases from V and 4 from J, leaving 27 bases between them. Germline CDR1 SEHNR, CDR2 FQNEAQ (reference sequence). The CDR3 is CASSFSLRAGGPTGTEAFF. Written as DNA, the CDR3 is TGTGCCAGCAGCTTTAGTTTAAGGGCCGGAGGCCCCACCGGCACTGAAGCTTTCTTT.

The V and J genes are TRBV6-4 and TRBJ2-1, with D possibly TRBD1 on 5 matching bases. The CDR3 consists of 15 residues. The germline V and J ends were trimmed by 3 bases and 1 base, with 10 bases remaining between them. The germline V gene has CDR1 MRHNA and CDR2 SNTAGT. CDR3 residues: CASSEGPGSYNEQFF. The CDR3 nucleotides are TGTGCCAGCAGTGAGGGGCCCGGTTCCTACAATGAGCAGTTCTTC.

The chain recombines TRBV5-8 with TRBJ2-1, with TRBD2 identical over 10 bases. J lost 3 bases, V lost 9 bases, and 6 bases had no gene match. The CDR3 sequence is 14 residues long. Germline assignment: CDR1 SGHTS and CDR2 YDEGEE. In nucleotides, the CDR3 is TGTGCCATCCCTAGCGGGAGTCTCTACAATGAGCAGTTCTTC. Its translation: CAIPSGSLYNEQFF.

The chain combines TRBV28 with TRBJ2-7, with 11 bases matching TRBD2. Germline trimming cut 6 bases from V and 0 bases from J; bases unmatched to any gene: 13. Germline loops: CDR1 MDHEN, CDR2 SYDVKM. The CDR3 totals 18 residues. CDR3 DNA sequence: TGTGCCAGCAGCCTAGTTGGAATAGCGGGAGGGAGCTCCTACGAGCAGTACTTC. It codes for CASSLVGIAGGSSYEQYF.

CDR3 residues: CASSVGSGVQFF. Here the CDR3 DNA reads TGTGCCAGCAGCGTAGGCAGCGGGGTTCAGTTCTTC. V gene TRBV9 combines with J gene TRBJ2-1, with 7 bases aligning to TRBD2. Germline V lookup: CDR1 SGDLS, CDR2 YYNGEE. This CDR3 comprises 12 residues. The V segment lost 0 bases and the J segment 13 bases; nucleotides outside the gene matches: 4.

The chain links TRBV11-2 to TRBJ1-3; 7 bases map to TRBD1. The CDR3 runs to 15 residues. Germline V gene sequence: CDR1 SGHAT, CDR2 FQNNGV. With 2 bases clipped from V and 2 bases from J, the junction kept 3 bases outside the gene matches. CDR3 DNA: TGTGCCAGCAGCTTAATGAGGGGGCCTGGAAACACCATATATTTT. Protein sequence: CASSLMRGPGNTIYF.

V gene TRBV3-1 (or the pseudogene TRBV3-2) combines with J gene TRBJ2-5; D is possibly TRBD2 (6 bases). The V gene lost 3 bases and the J gene lost 2 bases, with 10 bases spanning the gap. Germline values: CDR1 LGHDT, CDR2 YNNKEL (reference sequence). This CDR3 has 14 amino acids. CDR3 nucleotide sequence: TGTGCCAGCAGCCACGGCGGACTACAAGAGACCCAGTACTTC. Translating it yields CASSHGGLQETQYF.

The rearrangement joins TRBV27 to TRBJ1-2, with D unresolved. V gave up 3 bases and J gave up 4 bases, with 12 bases separating them. The CDR3 sequence is 14 residues long. Germline V gene data show CDR1 as MNHEY and CDR2 as SMNVEV (reference sequence). The CDR3, as DNA: TGTGCCAGCAGTTTTGAACCCTATCTCTATGGCTACACCTTC. This sequence encodes CASSFEPYLYGYTF.

The chain couples TRBV5-1 to TRBJ2-2; D is perhaps TRBD2 (6 bases). CDR1 and CDR2 from the germline V gene are SGHRS and YFSETQ. The CDR3 covers 14 residues. V was cut by 0 bases and J by 7 bases, with 10 bases left in between. CDR3 nucleotide sequence: TGCGCCAGCAGCTTGGCCTCGGGGGTCGGGGAGCTGTTTTTT. Residues: CASSLASGVGELFF.

The chain links TRBV28 to TRBJ1-2; 8 bases are shared with TRBD1. CDR3 length equals 16 residues. The germline gives CDR1 MDHEN, CDR2 SYDVKM. Trimming took 3 bases from V and 5 from J; bases not matched to a gene: 11. The CDR3 nucleotides read TGTGCCAGCAGTTTGTCCGACAGGGGCTCCAGATATGGCTACACCTTC. Its translation: CASSLSDRGSRYGYTF.

The chain couples TRBV18 to TRBJ1-1, with D unresolved. The CDR3 is made up of 17 amino acids. V was cut by 4 bases and J by 1 base, with 19 bases left in between. Germline CDR1 is KGHSH and CDR2 is LQKENI. The CDR3 is CASSHKDFWAPNTEAFF. In DNA form, the CDR3 reads TGTGCCAGCTCACATAAGGACTTTTGGGCTCCGAACACTGAAGCTTTCTTT.